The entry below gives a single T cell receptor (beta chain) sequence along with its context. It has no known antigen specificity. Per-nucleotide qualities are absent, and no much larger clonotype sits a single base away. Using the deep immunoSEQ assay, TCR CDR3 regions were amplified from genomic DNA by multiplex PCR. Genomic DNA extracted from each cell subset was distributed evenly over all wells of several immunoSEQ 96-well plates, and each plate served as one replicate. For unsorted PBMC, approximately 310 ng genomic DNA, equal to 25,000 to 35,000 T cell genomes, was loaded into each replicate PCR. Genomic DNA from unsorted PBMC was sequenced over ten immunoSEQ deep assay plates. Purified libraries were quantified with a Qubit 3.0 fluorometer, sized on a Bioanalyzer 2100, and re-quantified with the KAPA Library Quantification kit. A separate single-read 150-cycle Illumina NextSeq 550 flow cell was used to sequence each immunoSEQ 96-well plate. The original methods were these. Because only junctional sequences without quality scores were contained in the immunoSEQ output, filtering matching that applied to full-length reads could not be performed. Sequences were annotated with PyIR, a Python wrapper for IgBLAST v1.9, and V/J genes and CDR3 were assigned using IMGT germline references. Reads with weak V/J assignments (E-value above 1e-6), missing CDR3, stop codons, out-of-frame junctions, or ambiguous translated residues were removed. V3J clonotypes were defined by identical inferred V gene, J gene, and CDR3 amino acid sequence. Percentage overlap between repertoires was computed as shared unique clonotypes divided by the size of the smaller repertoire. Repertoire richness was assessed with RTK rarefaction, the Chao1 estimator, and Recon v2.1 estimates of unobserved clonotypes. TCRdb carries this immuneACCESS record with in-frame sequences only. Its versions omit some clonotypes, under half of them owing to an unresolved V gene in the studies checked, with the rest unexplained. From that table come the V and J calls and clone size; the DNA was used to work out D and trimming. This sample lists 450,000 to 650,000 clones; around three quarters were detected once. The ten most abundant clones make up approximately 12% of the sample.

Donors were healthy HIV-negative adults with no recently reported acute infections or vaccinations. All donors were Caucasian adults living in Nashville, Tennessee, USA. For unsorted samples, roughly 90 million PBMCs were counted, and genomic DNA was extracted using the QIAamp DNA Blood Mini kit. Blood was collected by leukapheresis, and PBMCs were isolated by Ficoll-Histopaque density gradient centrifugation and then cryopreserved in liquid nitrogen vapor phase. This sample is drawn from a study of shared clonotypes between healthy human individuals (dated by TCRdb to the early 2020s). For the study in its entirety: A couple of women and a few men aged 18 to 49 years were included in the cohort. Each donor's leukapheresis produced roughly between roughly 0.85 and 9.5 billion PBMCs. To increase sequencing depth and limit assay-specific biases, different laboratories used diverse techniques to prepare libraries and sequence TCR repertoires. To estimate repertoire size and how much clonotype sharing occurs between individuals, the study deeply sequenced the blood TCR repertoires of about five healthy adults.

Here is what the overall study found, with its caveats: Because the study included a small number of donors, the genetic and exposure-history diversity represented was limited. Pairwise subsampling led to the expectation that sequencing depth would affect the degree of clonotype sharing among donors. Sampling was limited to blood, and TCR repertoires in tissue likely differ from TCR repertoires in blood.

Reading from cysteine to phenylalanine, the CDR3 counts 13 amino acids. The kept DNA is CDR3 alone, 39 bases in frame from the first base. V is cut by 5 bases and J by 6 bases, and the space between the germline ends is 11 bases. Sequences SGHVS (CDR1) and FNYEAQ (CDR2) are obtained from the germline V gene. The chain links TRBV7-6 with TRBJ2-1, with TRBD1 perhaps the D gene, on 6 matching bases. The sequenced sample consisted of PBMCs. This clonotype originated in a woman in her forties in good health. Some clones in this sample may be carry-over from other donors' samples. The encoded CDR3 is CASSARQVNEQFF. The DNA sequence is TGTGCCAGCAGCGCAAGACAGGTCAATGAGCAGTTCTTC.